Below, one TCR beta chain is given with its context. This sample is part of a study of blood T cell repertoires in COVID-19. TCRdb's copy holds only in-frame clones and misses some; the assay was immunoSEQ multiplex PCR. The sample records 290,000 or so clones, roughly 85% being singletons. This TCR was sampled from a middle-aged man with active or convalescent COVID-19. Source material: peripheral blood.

This CDR3 is CASSPGQGYNEQFF. The CDR3, as DNA: TGTGCCAGCAGCCCGGGACAGGGGTACAATGAGCAGTTCTTC. The chain links TRBV4-2 to TRBJ2-1; 10 nucleotides align to TRBD1. V dropped 4 bases and J dropped 4; count of bases not matched to a gene: 1. Germline CDR1 is LGHNA and CDR2 is YNFKEQ. The CDR3 covers 14 residues.